These T cell receptor beta chains were read from a single sample in a study of T cell responses to AZD1222 COVID-19 vaccine. Sequencing used immunoSEQ multiplex PCR; TCRdb keeps in-frame clones, though not all of them. The profile shows 130,000 to 150,000 clones, approximately 90% of them singletons. The sample consisted of peripheral blood, taken on day 0 of MenACWY control vaccination. These receptors all come from an adult in good health. The CDR3 runs from the conserved cysteine through the conserved F or W. Fields, in order: J gene, CDR3 length, V gene, D gene, clone size, CDR3 DNA, CDR3 protein. A D gene is named only where the DNA matches it firmly. Some rows have no size entry. The others give once, few or many, or a class for an expanded clone.

>TRBJ1-1|18|TRBV15|TRBD1|.
TGTGCCACCAGCAGAGTAAACGACAGGGGGCTTGTGAACACTGAAGCTTTCTTT
CATSRVNDRGLVNTEAFF
>TRBJ1-2|12|TRBV19|.|few
TGTGCCACCCTGGACAGTTCCTATGGCTACACCTTC
CATLDSSYGYTF
>TRBJ1-1|14|TRBV5-1|.|.
TGCGCCAGCAGCGGACAGTTCTCGAACACTGAAGCTTTCTTT
CASSGQFSNTEAFF
>TRBJ2-3|19|TRBV7-9|.|.
TGTGCCAGCAGCTGGATCCTTGGGTGGGAGGATGGTAGGACAGATACGCAGTATTTT
CASSWILGWEDGRTDTQYF
>TRBJ2-7|15|TRBV28|.|.
TGTGCCAGCAACGGTGGTGGCAGGAGCTCCTACGAGCAGTACTTC
CASNGGGRSSYEQYF
>TRBJ1-1|13|TRBV6-2/TRBV6-3|.|.
TGTGCCAGCAGCGAGGGCGGTCTCACTGAAGCTTTCTTT
CASSEGGLTEAFF
>TRBJ1-2|16|TRBV5-1|TRBD1|.
TGCGCCAGCAGCTCCGGGACAGGGGAGGCTAGCTATGGCTACACCTTC
CASSSGTGEASYGYTF
>TRBJ1-1|13|TRBV18|.|.
TGTGCCAGCTCACCACAGGGGAACACTGAAGCTTTCTTT
CASSPQGNTEAFF
>TRBJ2-1|17|TRBV12-5|.|.
TGTGCTAGTGGTGGGCCCTCCGACAGGCTGGGGTACAATGAGCAGTTCTTC
CASGGPSDRLGYNEQFF
>TRBJ2-2|14|TRBV5-1|.|.
TGCGCCAGCAGCACCTCGGTGGAGGCCGGGGAGCTGTTTTTT
CASSTSVEAGELFF
>TRBJ1-4|12|TRBV28|.|.
TGTGCCAGCTGCAACCCCGGCGAAAAACTGTTTTTT
CASCNPGEKLFF
>TRBJ2-3|14|TRBV19|.|.
TGTGCCAGTAGTATAGATCAAGGGGTAGATACGCAGTATTTT
CASSIDQGVDTQYF
>TRBJ1-4|13|TRBV3-1/TRBV3-2|.|.
TGTGCCAGCAGCCAAAGGGCTAATGAAAAACTGTTTTTT
CASSQRANEKLFF
>TRBJ1-5|15|TRBV2|.|.
TGTGCCAGCACCTACCGGGGGCTCAGCAATCAGCCCCAGCATTTT
CASTYRGLSNQPQHF
>TRBJ2-5|13|TRBV4-1|.|few
TGCGCCAGCAGCCAGGGACTGGAGGAGACCCAGTACTTC
CASSQGLEETQYF
>TRBJ2-4|16|TRBV24-1|.|.
TGTGCCACCAGTGATTCCGACCTCGCGGCCAAAAACATTCAGTACTTC
CATSDSDLAAKNIQYF
>TRBJ1-2|17|TRBV5-8|.|.
TGTGCCAGCAGCTTGGCCGGGGGGCACGGTGGAGAGCGTGGCTACACCTTC
CASSLAGGHGGERGYTF
>TRBJ1-2|16|TRBV5-1|.|.
TGCGCCAGCAGCCCTCTAGGGGACCTCCGAAGCTATGGCTACACCTTC
CASSPLGDLRSYGYTF
>TRBJ1-3|16|TRBV7-9|.|once
TGTGCCAGCAGCCAAGGACAACCGGGACATGGAAACACCATATATTTT
CASSQGQPGHGNTIYF
>TRBJ2-3|14|TRBV3-1/TRBV3-2|.|.
TGTGCCAGCAGCCAAGCTGGACCCCCCGGTACGCAGTATTTT
CASSQAGPPGTQYF
>TRBJ2-7|13|TRBV12-3/TRBV12-4|TRBD1|.
TGTGCCAGCAGTAAGGACAGGGAATACGAGCAGTACTTC
CASSKDREYEQYF
>TRBJ1-2|18|TRBV28|TRBD1|.
TGTGCCAGCAGTTCTAGCGCCGGGACAGGGGGCAGGTATTATGGCTACACCTTC
CASSSSAGTGGRYYGYTF
>TRBJ2-7|14|TRBV28|.|.
TGTGCCAGCAGTCCTCTGGTGGGGGCTTACGAGCAGTACTTC
CASSPLVGAYEQYF
>TRBJ1-4|14|TRBV28|.|.
TGTGCCAGCAGTTTGCCTCAGAGGGGTGGAAAACTGTTTTTT
CASSLPQRGGKLFF
>TRBJ1-4|16|TRBV4-1|.|.
TGCGCCAGCAGCCAAGACAGAGGACCCCGAGGTGAAAAACTGTTTTTT
CASSQDRGPRGEKLFF
>TRBJ2-2|15|TRBV19|TRBD2|.
TGTGCCAGTAGTCCGACTAGCGGGACTTCCGGGGAGCTGTTTTTT
CASSPTSGTSGELFF
>TRBJ1-6|15|TRBV2|.|.
TGTGCCAGCAGTGCGCTGGAGGGGCCGAATTCACCCCTCCACTTT
CASSALEGPNSPLHF
>TRBJ1-2|16|TRBV18|.|once
TGTGCCAGCTCACCCCAACCCCCTGGGGGCAACTATGGCTACACCTTC
CASSPQPPGGNYGYTF
>TRBJ2-1|12|TRBV10-3|TRBD2|.
TGTGCCATCAGTGTTGGGGGGGGTGAGCAGTTCTTC
CAISVGGGEQFF
>TRBJ2-3|16|TRBV18|TRBD1|.
TGTGCCAGCTCACCGAAGCGGGACAGGGGCCCAGATACGCAGTATTTT
CASSPKRDRGPDTQYF
>TRBJ1-1|15|TRBV27|TRBD1|few
TGTGCCAGCACAGCGGGACAGGGTCTGAACACTGAAGCTTTCTTT
CASTAGQGLNTEAFF
>TRBJ1-1|15|TRBV4-1|.|.
TGCGCCAGCAGCCCCCAGGATTCGATGGACACTGAAGCTTTCTTT
CASSPQDSMDTEAFF
>TRBJ1-1|14|TRBV5-4|.|once
TGTGCCAGCAGCTCCATGACTCCCGGGACTGAAGCTTTCTTT
CASSSMTPGTEAFF
>TRBJ1-2|16|TRBV5-4|.|.
TGTGCCAGCAGCTTTACAGGGAAGGGATTAGACTATGGCTACACCTTC
CASSFTGKGLDYGYTF
>TRBJ1-5|14|TRBV6-6|.|.
TGTGCCAGCAGTTACGGACAAAACAATCAGCCCCAGCATTTT
CASSYGQNNQPQHF
>TRBJ1-6|14|TRBV18|.|.
TGTGCCAGCTCACCACCGTCAGATAATTCACCCCTCCACTTT
CASSPPSDNSPLHF
>TRBJ1-1|15|TRBV10-3|TRBD1|.
TGTGCCATCAGTGAGCGGGGACAGGGCGTCCTTGGTGCTTTCTTT
CAISERGQGVLGAFF
>TRBJ1-1|16|TRBV3-1/TRBV3-2|.|once
TGTGCCAGCAGCCCCGGCGTCCGGGGGACAAACACTGAAGCTTTCTTT
CASSPGVRGTNTEAFF
>TRBJ1-1|12|TRBV2|.|.
TGTGCCAGCAGGGACGGGGGAGCTGAAGCTTTCTTT
CASRDGGAEAFF
>TRBJ1-3|16|TRBV6-5|.|.
TGTGCCAGCAGTTACTCGACAGGCGCAAGTAGAAACACCATATATTTT
CASSYSTGASRNTIYF